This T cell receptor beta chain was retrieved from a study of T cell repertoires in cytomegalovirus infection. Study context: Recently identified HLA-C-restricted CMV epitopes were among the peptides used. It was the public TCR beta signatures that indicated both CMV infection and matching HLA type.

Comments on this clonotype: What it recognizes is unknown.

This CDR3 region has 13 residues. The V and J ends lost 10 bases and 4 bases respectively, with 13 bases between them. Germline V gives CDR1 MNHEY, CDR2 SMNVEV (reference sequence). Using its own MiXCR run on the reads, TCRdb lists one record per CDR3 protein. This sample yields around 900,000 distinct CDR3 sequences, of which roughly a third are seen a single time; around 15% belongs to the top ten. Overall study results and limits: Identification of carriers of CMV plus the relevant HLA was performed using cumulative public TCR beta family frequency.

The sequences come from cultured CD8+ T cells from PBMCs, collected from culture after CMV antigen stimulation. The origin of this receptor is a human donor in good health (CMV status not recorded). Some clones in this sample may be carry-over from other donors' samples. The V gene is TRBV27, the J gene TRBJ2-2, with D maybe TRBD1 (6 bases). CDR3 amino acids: CATKTGSTGELFF. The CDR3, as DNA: TGTGCCACCAAAACAGGGTCCACCGGGGAGCTGTTTTTT.